This T cell receptor (beta chain) stems from a study of T cell repertoires in cytomegalovirus infection. Across the whole study: The public TCR beta signatures pointed to both CMV infection and matching HLA type. Overall study results and limits: Summed frequency of shared TCR beta families picked out CMV carriers who also had the relevant HLA. Ex vivo, HLA-C-restricted CMV-specific TCR beta clonotypes prevailed over the rest of the response.

The V gene end was trimmed by 5 bases and the J gene end by 5 bases; junction bases not matched to a gene: 7. The CDR3 has 15 residues. MiXCR, applied by TCRdb to the reads, yields one record per CDR3 protein. The sample holds approximately 110,000 distinct CDR3 sequences, roughly 32% seen once. A note on this clonotype: Its antigen is undetermined.

The sequence came from a human donor in good health (CMV status not recorded). Some clones in this sample may be carry-over from other donors' samples. The chain carries TRBV12-3 or TRBV12-4 and TRBJ2-7, with 12 bases fitting TRBD1. This material consisted of CD8+ T cells from cultured PBMCs, taken from culture after CMV antigen stimulation. In nucleotides, the CDR3 is TGTGCCAGCAGTACCTGGGACAGGGGGCTAGACGAGCAGTACTTC. Translating gives CASSTWDRGLDEQYF.